Listed below are T cell receptor beta chains from one sample, sequenced in a study of Ad26.COV2.S vaccination and SARS-CoV-2 variants. Produced via immunoSEQ multiplex PCR; TCRdb's table is partial and in-frame only. The sample holds roughly 450,000 clones; roughly 90% are singletons and the top ten take 12%. Specimen: peripheral blood, collected in a trial of Ad26.COV2.S vaccine versus placebo. These receptors all come from a person between 18 and 65 years old who received the Ad26.COV2.S COVID-19 vaccine or a placebo. Both conserved end residues are part of each CDR3. The D gene is left open where the match is weak.

V: TRBV5-4
D: TRBD2
J: TRBJ2-1
CDR3: CASSFIASGMRGKQFF
DNA: TGTGCCAGCAGCTTCATAGCTAGCGGGATGAGGGGGAAGCAGTTCTTC

V: TRBV7-9
D: TRBD2
J: TRBJ2-1
CDR3: CASSPRASGAYNEQFF
DNA: TGTGCCAGCAGCCCCCGGGCTAGCGGGGCATACAATGAGCAGTTCTTC

V: TRBV29-1
D: TRBD1
J: TRBJ1-2
CDR3: CSVRDRDRGFGYTF
DNA: TGCAGCGTGAGGGACCGGGACAGGGGATTTGGCTACACCTTC

V: TRBV3-1/TRBV3-2
D: TRBD2
J: TRBJ2-1
CDR3: CASSRGRGGNNEQFF
DNA: TGTGCCAGCAGCCGGGGACGGGGAGGGAACAATGAGCAGTTCTTC

V: TRBV28
D: TRBD2
J: TRBJ2-3
CDR3: CASSLSTSGTDTQYF
DNA: TGTGCCAGCAGTTTATCGACTAGCGGCACAGATACGCAGTATTTT

V: TRBV18
D: -
J: TRBJ1-4
CDR3: CASSTAGVYEKLFF
DNA: TGTGCCAGCTCAACCGCAGGAGTGTATGAAAAACTGTTTTTT

V: TRBV3-1/TRBV3-2
D: -
J: TRBJ1-1
CDR3: CASSPQNRLNTEAFF
DNA: TGTGCCAGCAGCCCCCAAAACAGATTGAACACTGAAGCTTTCTTT

V: TRBV5-8
D: -
J: TRBJ2-2
CDR3: CARSPGELFF
DNA: TGTGCCAGAAGTCCCGGGGAGCTGTTTTTT

V: TRBV9
D: -
J: TRBJ1-3
CDR3: CASSASEGYSGNTIYF
DNA: TGTGCCAGCAGCGCCTCAGAGGGGTACTCTGGAAACACCATATATTTT

V: TRBV2
D: -
J: TRBJ1-3
CDR3: CASSVWGTPISGNTIYF
DNA: TGTGCCAGCAGTGTTTGGGGGACACCTATATCTGGAAACACCATATATTTT

V: TRBV7-2
D: -
J: TRBJ1-1
CDR3: CASSFRLRSEAFF
DNA: TGTGCCAGCAGCTTTAGGTTGAGGTCTGAAGCTTTCTTT

V: TRBV5-1
D: -
J: TRBJ2-5
CDR3: CASSLETGEGETQYF
DNA: TGCGCCAGCAGCTTGGAGACAGGGGAGGGGGAGACCCAGTACTTC

V: TRBV6-6
D: TRBD1
J: TRBJ2-7
CDR3: CASSSGTGPYEQYF
DNA: TGTGCCAGCAGTTCCGGGACAGGGCCCTACGAGCAGTACTTC

V: TRBV6-5
D: TRBD1
J: TRBJ1-5
CDR3: CASSTRGVDQPQHF
DNA: TGTGCCAGCAGTACCAGGGGGGTGGATCAGCCCCAGCATTTT

V: TRBV28
D: -
J: TRBJ2-1
CDR3: CASSIRGYYNEQFF
DNA: TGTGCCAGCAGCATCCGGGGCTACTACAATGAGCAGTTCTTC

V: TRBV7-2
D: -
J: TRBJ1-6
CDR3: CASSEDSYSPLHF
DNA: TGTGCCAGCAGCGAGGACAGTTATTCACCCCTCCACTTT

V: TRBV10-3
D: TRBD2
J: TRBJ2-7
CDR3: CAISGETSGRHGYEQYF
DNA: TGTGCCATCAGTGGGGAGACTAGCGGGAGACACGGCTACGAGCAGTACTTC

V: TRBV2
D: TRBD1
J: TRBJ2-3
CDR3: CASAGQGGRGTQYF
DNA: TGTGCCAGCGCGGGACAGGGCGGAAGGGGCACGCAGTATTTT

V: TRBV25-1
D: -
J: TRBJ1-3
CDR3: CASSVLAGYGNTIYF
DNA: TGTGCCAGCAGTGTTCTGGCGGGTTATGGAAACACCATATATTTT

V: TRBV18
D: TRBD1
J: TRBJ2-2
CDR3: CASSPDRSSGELFF
DNA: TGTGCCAGCTCACCGGACAGGTCTTCGGGGGAGCTGTTTTTT

V: TRBV29-1
D: -
J: TRBJ2-5
CDR3: CSVDVSEETQYF
DNA: TGCAGCGTTGATGTTAGCGAGGAGACCCAGTACTTC

V: TRBV19
D: -
J: TRBJ1-1
CDR3: CASRIGGTEAFF
DNA: TGTGCCAGTAGAATCGGGGGCACTGAAGCTTTCTTT

V: TRBV4-2
D: TRBD2
J: TRBJ2-1
CDR3: CASSLGPGLALFEQFF
DNA: TGTGCCAGCAGCCTCGGGCCGGGACTAGCGCTATTCGAGCAGTTCTTC

V: TRBV28
D: TRBD2
J: TRBJ2-5
CDR3: CASLPVGRGETQYF
DNA: TGTGCCAGCCTCCCGGTGGGGAGGGGAGAGACCCAGTACTTC

V: TRBV18
D: -
J: TRBJ2-1
CDR3: CASSPLKSSYNEQFF
DNA: TGTGCCAGCTCACCACTAAAAAGCTCCTACAATGAGCAGTTCTTC

V: TRBV28
D: -
J: TRBJ2-7
CDR3: CASSTYEQYF
DNA: TGTGCCAGCAGTACTTACGAGCAGTACTTC

V: TRBV6-5
D: -
J: TRBJ1-1
CDR3: CASTIQQNTEAFF
DNA: TGTGCCAGCACCATACAGCAGAACACTGAAGCTTTCTTT